This T cell receptor beta chain was found in a study of CD8 T cells in Susac syndrome. The authors carried out high-throughput sequencing of TCR beta. They applied it to CD8+ and CD4+ T cells obtained from blood. cDNA came from about 0.5 to 1 ug RNA primed by random hexamers. TCRdb re-called the immunoSEQ multiplex PCR reads with MiXCR, one entry per CDR3 protein. Here the sample spans 150,000 to 200,000 distinct CDR3 sequences, around 96% being singletons. What was sequenced was CD4+ T cells from PBMCs. This TCR derives from a human donor in good health.

The CDR3 sequence: CASSLGGLGFHEQYF. CDR3 in DNA: TGTGCCAGCAGCTTAGGGGGGTTAGGTTTCCACGAGCAGTACTTC. The rearrangement joins TRBV7-9 to TRBJ2-7; D may be TRBD1 or TRBD2 (5 bases each). The ends were cut back, 1 base at V and 5 bases at J, with 15 bases in the middle. The germline CDR1 and CDR2 sequences are SEHNR and FQNEAQ (reference sequence). The CDR3 runs to 15 residues.